These 9 T cell receptor beta chains share one sample of origin, sequenced in a study of cytomegalovirus exposure and HLA in healthy donors. PCR involved 60 Vbeta and 13 Jbeta primers. Sequencing was performed with immunoSEQ multiplex PCR; in TCRdb, only in-frame clones are kept and a portion is missing. The sample has roughly 100,000 clones; roughly 80% are singletons. Input material: PBMCs. These receptors all stem from a man aged 30 to 45 in good health and CMV-seropositive.

This clone was seen just once. The chain uses TRBV30 and TRBJ2-5; D possibly corresponds to TRBD1 (6 bases). CDR1 and CDR2 (germline): GTSNPN, SVGIG (reference sequence). The CDR3 loop spans 13 amino acids. Trimming cost V 5 bases and J 7 bases, with 17 bases left between them. CDR3 region: CAWGLGARGTQYF. CDR3 in DNA: TGTGCCTGGGGATTGGGGGCACGGGGGACCCAGTACTTC.

V usage is TRBV6-5 and J usage is TRBJ2-7; the D gene is possibly TRBD1 (6 bases). Germline values: CDR1 MNHEY, CDR2 SVGAGI. V lost 7 bases and J lost 5, with 15 bases in between. The CDR3 contains 13 residues. The CDR3, as DNA: TGTGCCAGCACGCAGCAGGGGAGCAACGAGCAGTACTTC. It translates to CASTQQGSNEQYF.

The chain joins TRBV7-9 to TRBJ2-2; 9 nucleotides line up with TRBD1. Germline trimming cut 1 base from V and 5 bases from J; bases unmatched to any gene: 5. Germline V gives CDR1 SEHNR, CDR2 FQNEAQ (reference sequence). This CDR3 spans 16 amino acids. Here the CDR3 reads CASSLGRGTGTGELFF. In DNA, the CDR3 is TGTGCCAGCAGCTTAGGACGAGGGACAGGGACCGGGGAGCTGTTTTTT.

CDR3: CASSRDRGLYEQYF. In nucleotides, the CDR3 is TGTGCCAGCAGCCGGGACAGGGGCCTCTACGAGCAGTACTTC. The V call is TRBV6-5, the J call TRBJ2-7; 10 positions match TRBD1. This CDR3 has 14 amino acids. Germline V CDR1 and CDR2: MNHEY, SVGAGI. Losses at the gene ends were 6 bases for V and 3 bases for J; bases not matched to a gene: 5.

The V gene is TRBV28, the J gene TRBJ2-7; D is undetermined. The CDR3 has 11 residues. With 4 bases removed from V and 2 bases from J, the gap between germline ends came to 3 bases. CDR1 MDHEN and CDR2 SYDVKM come from the germline V gene. CDR3 residues: CASSSAYEQYF. The CDR3 nucleotides are TGTGCCAGCAGTTCCGCCTACGAGCAGTACTTC.

The gene calls are TRBV19 and TRBJ1-5, with D perhaps TRBD1 (6 bases). The CDR3 has 13 residues. Between the trimmed V and J ends, which lost 3 bases and 7 bases, there was a span of 10 bases. Germline V gene lookup returns CDR1 LNHDA and CDR2 SQIVND (reference sequence). This CDR3 is CASSIEGGQPQHF. CDR3 bases: TGTGCCAGTAGTATCGAGGGGGGGCAGCCCCAGCATTTT.

The chain has TRBV30 and TRBJ1-5; perhaps TRBD1 as D (6 bases). Germline V gives CDR1 GTSNPN, CDR2 SVGIG (reference sequence). The germline V and J ends were trimmed by 1 base and 6 bases, with 13 bases remaining between them. The CDR3 is 14 residues long. CDR3 coding DNA: TGTGCCTGGAGTGAGGGCCAGGGGACTCAGCCCCAGCATTTT. Translating it yields CAWSEGQGTQPQHF.

V is TRBV5-6 and J is TRBJ1-1, with D tentatively TRBD1 (5 bases). CDR1 is SGHDT, CDR2 YYEEEE, per germline. Deletions cut 0 bases from V and 10 bases from J, with 19 bases between. The CDR3 extends over 15 amino acids. CDR3 in DNA: TGTGCCAGCAGCTTGGCGGGCAGAGCCAACCAGGGAGCTTTCTTT. It is translated as CASSLAGRANQGAFF.

This clone was seen a handful of times. V gene TRBV27 combines with J gene TRBJ2-1; 7 positions match TRBD1. This CDR3 contains 15 residues. With 2 bases clipped from V and 1 base from J, the junction kept 2 bases outside the gene matches. Germline CDR1 is MNHEY and CDR2 is SMNVEV (reference sequence). CDR3 loop: CASSLEGASYNEQFF. The CDR3 DNA follows: TGTGCCAGCAGTTTAGAGGGGGCTTCCTACAATGAGCAGTTCTTC.